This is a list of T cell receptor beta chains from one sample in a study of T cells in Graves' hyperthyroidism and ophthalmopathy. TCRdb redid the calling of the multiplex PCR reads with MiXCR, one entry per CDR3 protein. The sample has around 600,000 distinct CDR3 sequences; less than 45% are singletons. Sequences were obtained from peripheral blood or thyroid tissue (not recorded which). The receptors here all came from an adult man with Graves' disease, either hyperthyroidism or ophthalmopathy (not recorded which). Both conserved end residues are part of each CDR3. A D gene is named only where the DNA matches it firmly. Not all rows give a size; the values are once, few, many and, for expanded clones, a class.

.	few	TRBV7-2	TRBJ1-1	TGTGCCAGCAGTCCAGTTAGGGGGGGGCGATATACTGAAGCTTTCTTT	CASSPVRGGRYTEAFF
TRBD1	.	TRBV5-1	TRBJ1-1	TGCGCCAGCAGCGTATCCACCGGGACAGGCCTGATTGCTTTCTTT	CASSVSTGTGLIAFF
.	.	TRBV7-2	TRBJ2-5	TGTGCCAGCAGGTCCTCTACGGGCAGGGACAAAGAGACCCAGTACTTC	CASRSSTGRDKETQYF
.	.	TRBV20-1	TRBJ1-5	TGCAGTACAGCCTTGCCGGATCAGCCCCAGCATTTT	CSTALPDQPQHF
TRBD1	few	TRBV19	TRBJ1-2	TGTGCCAGCAGTCCTCGGACAGGGAGCCACTATGGCTACACCTTC	CASSPRTGSHYGYTF
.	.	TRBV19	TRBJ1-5	TGTGCCAGTAGTATAGAGGGACAAATCAATCAGCCCCAGCATTTT	CASSIEGQINQPQHF
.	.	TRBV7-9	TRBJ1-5	TGTGCCAGCAGCTTGGGTACGGGGCCGGGGCCCCAGCATTTT	CASSLGTGPGPQHF
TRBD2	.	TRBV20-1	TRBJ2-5	TGCAGTGCTAGAGAAAGCGGGGGAGAGACCCAGTACTTC	CSARESGGETQYF
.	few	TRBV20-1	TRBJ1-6	TGCAGTGCGCGGACAGACTATAATTCACCCCTCCACTTT	CSARTDYNSPLHF
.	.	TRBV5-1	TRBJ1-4	TGCGCCAGCAGCTTGGAGAGTCTGCGAACTAATGAAAAACTGTTTTTT	CASSLESLRTNEKLFF
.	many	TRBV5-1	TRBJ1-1	TGCGCCAGCAGCCGGTCGCCAGTGAACACTGAAGCTTTCTTT	CASSRSPVNTEAFF
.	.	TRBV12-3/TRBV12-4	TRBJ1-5	TGTGCCAGCAGATTTGGGGCTTTAAATCAGCCCCAGCATTTT	CASRFGALNQPQHF
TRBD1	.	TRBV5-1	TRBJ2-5	TGCGCCAGCAGCTTGGTTCCAGGGGGCCGGAGAGAGACCCAGTACTTC	CASSLVPGGRRETQYF
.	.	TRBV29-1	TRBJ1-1	TGCAGCGTTGTTGAATTGAACACTGAAGCTTTCTTT	CSVVELNTEAFF
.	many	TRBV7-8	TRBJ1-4	TGTGCCAGCAGCCTCATTGCAACTAATGAAAAACTGTTTTTT	CASSLIATNEKLFF
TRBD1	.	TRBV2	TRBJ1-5	TGTGCCAGCACTACGGGACAGGCGACGGGTCAGCCCCAGCATTTT	CASTTGQATGQPQHF
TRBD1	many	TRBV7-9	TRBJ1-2	TGTGCCAGCAGCACGACAGGGGGCAGTTATGGCTACACCTTC	CASSTTGGSYGYTF
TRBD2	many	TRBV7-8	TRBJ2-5	TGTGCCAGCAGCCAAGGACTAGCGGACCAAGAGACCCAGTACTTC	CASSQGLADQETQYF
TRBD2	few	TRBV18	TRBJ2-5	TGTGCCAGCTCACTAGCGGGGGGGCCTGTCGGAGAGACCCAGTACTTC	CASSLAGGPVGETQYF
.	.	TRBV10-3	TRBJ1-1	TGTGCCATCAGTGATGGGGGATCCACTGAAGCTTTCTTT	CAISDGGSTEAFF
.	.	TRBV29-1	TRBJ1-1	TGCAGCGTACACGTGGGAGTGAGGGCTTTCTTT	CSVHVGVRAFF
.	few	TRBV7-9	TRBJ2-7	TGTGCCAGCAGCCAAGCCAGCCCCTACGAGCAGTACTTC	CASSQASPYEQYF
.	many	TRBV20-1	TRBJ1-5	TGCAGTGCTGCCACCAATCAAGGGGGCAATCAGCCCCAGCATTTT	CSAATNQGGNQPQHF
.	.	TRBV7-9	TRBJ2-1	TGTGCCAGCAGCTTAGGGGTGGGATGGGATGAGCAGTTCTTC	CASSLGVGWDEQFF
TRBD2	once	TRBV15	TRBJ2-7	TGTGCCACCAGCAGAGATAGGCGGGAGAACAGCTACGAGCAGTACTTC	CATSRDRRENSYEQYF
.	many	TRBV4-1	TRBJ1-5	TGCGCCAGCAGCCACCTACAGGCAGATCAGCCCCAGCATTTT	CASSHLQADQPQHF
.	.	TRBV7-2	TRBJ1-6	TGTGCCAGCAGTTACAGAACCAATAATTCACCCCCCCACTTT	CASSYRTNNSPPHF
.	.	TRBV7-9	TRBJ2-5	TGTGCCAGCAGCTTAGTTTCTAGCGCGGAGACCCAGTACTTC	CASSLVSSAETQYF
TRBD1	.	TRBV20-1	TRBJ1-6	TGCAGTGCAGGGGGGCCGGGACAGGGTGGGTTCGGAAATTCACCCCTCCACTTT	CSAGGPGQGGFGNSPLHF
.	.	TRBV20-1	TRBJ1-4	TGCAGTGCTAGAACCAATGAAAAACTGTTTTTT	CSARTNEKLFF
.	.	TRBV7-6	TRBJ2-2	TGTGCCAGCAGCTTAACAACAGGGCCTTACACCGGGGAGCTGTTTTTT	CASSLTTGPYTGELFF
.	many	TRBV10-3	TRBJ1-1	TGTGCCATCAGTGCTACAGGGACGCGCACTGAAGCTTTCTTT	CAISATGTRTEAFF
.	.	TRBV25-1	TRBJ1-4	TGTGCCAGCAGGAAAAACAGCATTTATAATGAAAAACTGTTTTTT	CASRKNSIYNEKLFF
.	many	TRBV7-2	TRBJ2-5	TGTGCCAGCAGCCGAGGACAGGGAGGGCAAGAGACCCAGTACTTC	CASSRGQGGQETQYF
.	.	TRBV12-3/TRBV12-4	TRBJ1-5	TGTGCCAGCAGTCTACAGGGCAGCACTCAGCCCCAGCATTTT	CASSLQGSTQPQHF